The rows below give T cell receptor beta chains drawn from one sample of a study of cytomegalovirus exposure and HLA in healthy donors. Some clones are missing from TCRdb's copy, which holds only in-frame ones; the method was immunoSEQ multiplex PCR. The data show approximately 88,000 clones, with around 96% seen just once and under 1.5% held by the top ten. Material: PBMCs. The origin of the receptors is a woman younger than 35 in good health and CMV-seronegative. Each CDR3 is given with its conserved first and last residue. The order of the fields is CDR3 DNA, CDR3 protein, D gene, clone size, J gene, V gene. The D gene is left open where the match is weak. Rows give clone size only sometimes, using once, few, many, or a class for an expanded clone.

TGTGCCAGTAGTATATCAGGACAGATCTACAATGAGCAGTTCTTC CASSISGQIYNEQFF - - TRBJ2-1 TRBV19
TGTGCCAGTAGTGCCGACAGGTCTGGGGCCAACGTCCTGACTTTC CASSADRSGANVLTF - - TRBJ2-6 TRBV19
TGTGCCAGCAGGCTATCAGGAACTGGGGCCAACGTCCTGACTTTC CASRLSGTGANVLTF - - TRBJ2-6 TRBV28
TGCGCCAGCAGCTTGGAAGGAGCGGGGGCAGATACGCAGTATTTT CASSLEGAGADTQYF TRBD2 - TRBJ2-3 TRBV5-1
TGTGCCAGCCCCCGCGGTAATGAGCAGTTCTTC CASPRGNEQFF - - TRBJ2-1 TRBV2
TGCGCCAGCTCTAGGGACAGGGCTAACGAGCAGTACTTC CASSRDRANEQYF TRBD1 once TRBJ2-7 TRBV5-1
TGTGCCAGCAGCTCCAACCTTAGACGGGAGGAAACAGATACGCAGTATTTT CASSSNLRREETDTQYF TRBD2 once TRBJ2-3 TRBV5-6
TGTGCCAGCAGCTTGGGGCACTCGGTGGAGTATAATTTT CASSLGHSVEYNF - - TRBJ1-3 TRBV5-5
TGTGCCAGCAGCGTAGGTCAGGTGAGCACAGATACGCAGTATTTT CASSVGQVSTDTQYF - - TRBJ2-3 TRBV9
TGCGCCAGCAGTCAAGACAGGGGTATTTCATATGGCTACACCTTC CASSQDRGISYGYTF TRBD1 - TRBJ1-2 TRBV10-2
TGTGCCAGCAGTTTGTGGACAGACCCTGGAATTATTAATCAGCCCCAGCATTTT CASSLWTDPGIINQPQHF - - TRBJ1-5 TRBV28
TGCGCCAGCAGCCAAGATGGTTGGAAGGGGGCGGCCAAAAACATTCAGTACTTC CASSQDGWKGAAKNIQYF TRBD1 - TRBJ2-4 TRBV4-1
TGCGCCAGCAGCCTTTCCCAGGTGGGCTATGGCTACACCTTC CASSLSQVGYGYTF - - TRBJ1-2 TRBV5-1
TGTGCCAGCAGCTTAGAGGTAGTACTAGCGGGGGGGTTCTTC CASSLEVVLAGGFF TRBD2 - TRBJ2-1 TRBV7-8
TGTGCCAGCAGCTTAGGGAGGACAGACCATACCGGGGAGCTGTTTTTT CASSLGRTDHTGELFF - - TRBJ2-2 TRBV7-9
TGTGCCACCAGCAGAAGCATTGGCGGTATGTTACCCTACGAGCAGTACTTC CATSRSIGGMLPYEQYF - once TRBJ2-7 TRBV15
TGCGCCAGCAGCATACTAGCGACCTACGAGCAGTACTTC CASSILATYEQYF TRBD2 - TRBJ2-7 TRBV5-1
TGTGCCACCAGCAGAGATGCGACTCACCACGAGCAGTACTTC CATSRDATHHEQYF - - TRBJ2-7 TRBV15
TGTGCCAGTAGTATCCAAATCGGGTCTTTTACTTCCTACGAGCAGTACTTC CASSIQIGSFTSYEQYF - - TRBJ2-7 TRBV19
TGTGCCAGCAGCGCTAGTCCGAGCTGGGACAGGGGTTCGAACACCGGGGAGCTGTTTTTT CASSASPSWDRGSNTGELFF TRBD1 - TRBJ2-2 TRBV9
TGTGCCAGCAGTTTTAGGACTAGCGGGAACTACGAGCAGTACTTC CASSFRTSGNYEQYF TRBD2 - TRBJ2-7 TRBV27
TGCGCCAGCAGCTCGGTCGGGGTTAAGAACTCCTACGAGCAGTACTTC CASSSVGVKNSYEQYF - once TRBJ2-7 TRBV5-1
TGTGCCAGCTTGGCGTCGGACAGGGGTGCCTACGAGCAGTACTTC CASLASDRGAYEQYF TRBD1 - TRBJ2-7 TRBV6-5
TGTGCCAGCAGCTGGACGACAGGGGGTGCTAATGAGCAGTTCTTC CASSWTTGGANEQFF TRBD1 - TRBJ2-1 TRBV9
TGTGCCAGCAGCTATAGCGGAGGGATGTACAATGAGCAGTTCTTC CASSYSGGMYNEQFF - - TRBJ2-1 TRBV7-2
TGTGCCAGCAGCCTTTGGACAGAGAATTCACCCCTCCACTTT CASSLWTENSPLHF - - TRBJ1-6 TRBV5-5
TGTGCCAGCAGTGACAGGGGGTGGGACACTGAAGCTTTCTTT CASSDRGWDTEAFF TRBD1 - TRBJ1-1 TRBV2
TGTGCCAGCAGTTTCCTCCGAGCGGGAGGGCCCTCAGATACGCAGTATTTT CASSFLRAGGPSDTQYF TRBD2 - TRBJ2-3 TRBV27
TGTGCCAGCAGCTTAGCCCAAATATCAAGGGGAGCTTTCTTT CASSLAQISRGAFF - - TRBJ1-1 TRBV11-2
TGTGCCAGCAGCCCAACTCTCGGACAGGGGCTAGGTGAGCAGTTCTTC CASSPTLGQGLGEQFF TRBD1 - TRBJ2-1 TRBV11-2
TGCGCCAGCAACCCCGGACACCTCTACGAGCAGTACTTC CASNPGHLYEQYF - - TRBJ2-7 TRBV5-1
TGCGCCAGCAGCTTCCCCGGGACAGACAATGAGCAGTTCTTC CASSFPGTDNEQFF TRBD1 - TRBJ2-1 TRBV5-1
TGTGCCAGCAGTCCACAGGGGTGGCGGAGCAATCAGCCCCAGCATTTT CASSPQGWRSNQPQHF TRBD1 - TRBJ1-5 TRBV28
TGTGCCAGCAGCCCTGCGAATTATGGTCAGGAAGGTGAGACCCAGTACTTC CASSPANYGQEGETQYF - - TRBJ2-5 TRBV5-4
TGTGCCAGCAGTTACTCGAGGCGGGGGTATGGCTACACCTTC CASSYSRRGYGYTF - few TRBJ1-2 TRBV6-5
TGCGCCAGCAGCTGGCGGGATGTGGTCGAGACCACTGAAGCTTTCTTT CASSWRDVVETTEAFF - - TRBJ1-1 TRBV5-1
TGCGCCAGCACTCGACAGGGCGGCACTGAAGCTTTCTTT CASTRQGGTEAFF TRBD1 - TRBJ1-1 TRBV10-1
TGTGCCAGCTCACCCAGGGACCCGGGGGGCAATCAGCCCCAGCATTTT CASSPRDPGGNQPQHF - - TRBJ1-5 TRBV18
TGTGCCAGCTCACCCAGCTCGGGACAGGGGTTCACCGGGGAGCTGTTTTTT CASSPSSGQGFTGELFF TRBD1 - TRBJ2-2 TRBV18
TGCGCCAGCAGCCCGCGGGACAGGGCTTTTTCACCCCTCCACTTT CASSPRDRAFSPLHF TRBD1 - TRBJ1-6 TRBV5-1
TGTGCCAGCAGCTTAACACTAGCGGCCGACAATGAGCAGTTCTTC CASSLTLAADNEQFF TRBD2 - TRBJ2-1 TRBV7-2